One sample yielded the 14 T cell receptor beta chains listed below, sequenced in a study of STAT5B mutations in CD4+ large granular lymphocyte leukemia. Generated by immunoSEQ multiplex PCR, the TCRdb table keeps only in-frame clones and is missing some. The sample lists approximately 40,000 clones; about four fifths were seen once. Sample: CD4+ T cells from blood buffy coats. The receptors shown here come from a human donor in good health.

The chain has TRBV5-1 and TRBJ1-2; possibly TRBD1 for D (6 bases). The germline V gene has CDR1 SGHRS and CDR2 YFSETQ. The CDR3 is 14 residues long. The V gene lost 0 bases and the J gene lost 8 bases, with 14 bases spanning the gap. The CDR3 spells CASSLDRAGGGYTF. Written as DNA, the CDR3 is TGCGCCAGCAGCTTGGACAGGGCTGGAGGAGGCTACACCTTC.

The table lists this clone with a count of one. Here the CDR3 reads CASSIRPSGGDNEQFF. DNA of the CDR3: TGTGCCAGTAGTATAAGACCTAGCGGGGGGGACAATGAGCAGTTCTTC. J is TRBJ2-1 and V is TRBV19, with 12 bases identical to TRBD2. The ends lost 2 bases at V and 5 bases at J; junction bases unmatched: 4. Germline CDR1 reads LNHDA; CDR2 reads SQIVND (reference sequence). The CDR3 covers 16 residues.

The chain joins TRBV5-1 to TRBJ1-1; D gene unclear. CDR1 is SGHRS, CDR2 YFSETQ, per germline. Trimming cost V 0 bases and J 4 bases, with 13 bases left between them. The CDR3 runs to 15 residues. The CDR3 loop is CASSLVGESGTEAFF. CDR3 coding DNA: TGCGCCAGCAGCTTGGTCGGGGAGTCAGGCACTGAAGCTTTCTTT.

The V and J genes are TRBV5-4 and TRBJ2-5, with TRBD1 as a possible D gene (6 bases). Germline loops: CDR1 SGHNT, CDR2 YYREEE (reference sequence). Trimming shortened V by 6 bases and J by 0 bases, and 15 bases separated the two germline ends. CDR3 size: 15 residues. For the CDR3, the DNA is TGTGCCAGCACCCTGGGTGGGGGCGACCAAGAGACCCAGTACTTC. This sequence encodes CASTLGGGDQETQYF.

The chain carries TRBV9 and TRBJ1-1; D may be TRBD1 (6 bases). The CDR3 is 15 residues long. Trimming took 0 bases from V and 4 from J, leaving 13 bases between them. Germline values: CDR1 SGDLS, CDR2 YYNGEE. In nucleotides, the CDR3 is TGTGCCAGCAGCGTAGATTTGGGGGCTCGCACTGAAGCTTTCTTT. Amino acids: CASSVDLGARTEAFF. The full variable domain, in which reference TRBV9 and TRBJ1-1 provide the parts outside the CDR3, is DSGVTQTPKHLITATGQRVTLRCSPRSGDLSVYWYQQSLDQGLQFLIQYYNGEERAKGNILERFSAQQFPDLHSELNLSSLELGDSALYFCASSVDLGARTEAFFGQGTRLTVV.

This clone was observed once. This chain links TRBV9 with TRBJ2-7; D unresolved. Germline CDR1 SGDLS, CDR2 YYNGEE. The CDR3 contains 13 residues. Trimming took off 3 bases at V and 0 bases at J, with 7 bases between the two ends. The CDR3 nucleotides are TGTGCCAGCAGCGCCCAAAGCTCCTACGAGCAGTACTTC. Amino acid sequence: CASSAQSSYEQYF.

The chain is built from TRBV7-3 and TRBJ2-7; 7 positions match TRBD2. Germline trimming cut 3 bases from V and 3 bases from J; bases unmatched to any gene: 11. The CDR3 length is 16 residues. CDR1 and CDR2 (germline): SGHTA, FQGTGA. The CDR3 spells CASSFGGGSRIYEQYF. The CDR3 nucleotides are TGTGCCAGCAGCTTTGGGGGGGGGAGTCGGATCTACGAGCAGTACTTC.

The chain combines TRBV9 with TRBJ2-2, with unresolved D. CDR1 is SGDLS and CDR2 is YYNGEE in the germline V gene. There are 14 residues in the CDR3. V lost 1 base and J lost 5, with 9 bases in between. CDR3 bases: TGTGCCAGCAGCGTACGAGTGGGAACCGGGGAGCTGTTTTTT. Translating gives CASSVRVGTGELFF.

The rearrangement links TRBV7-3 to TRBJ2-3, with a possible D match to TRBD1 (5 bases). Trimming took off 5 bases at V and 0 bases at J, with 9 bases between the two ends. The CDR3 covers 14 residues. In germline, CDR1 is SGHTA, CDR2 FQGTGA. The CDR3 is CASSPGFSTDTQYF. CDR3 coding DNA: TGTGCCAGCAGCCCAGGGTTCAGCACAGATACGCAGTATTTT.

The chain joins TRBV2 to TRBJ1-1, with D maybe TRBD1 (5 bases). Trimming stripped 5 bases from V and 1 base from J, with 11 bases between. Germline CDR1 is SNHLY and CDR2 is FYNNEI. This CDR3 spans 14 amino acids. CDR3: CASSLFQGNTEAFF. The CDR3 DNA sequence: TGTGCCAGCAGTCTCTTCCAGGGGAACACTGAAGCTTTCTTT.

This clone is a singleton in its sample. V gene TRBV2 combines with J gene TRBJ2-3; the match to TRBD1 covers 8 bases. The CDR3 extends over 13 amino acids. V was pared by 11 bases and J by 1 base, with 5 bases of the junction left unmatched. Germline values: CDR1 SNHLY, CDR2 FYNNEI. The CDR3 loop is CAARGQGTDTQYF. The CDR3 coding sequence is TGTGCCGCCAGGGGACAGGGCACAGATACGCAGTATTTT.

This chain connects TRBV18 to TRBJ1-3, with 7 bases that match TRBD1. V was pared by 5 bases and J by 2 bases, with 3 bases of the junction left unmatched. This CDR3 comprises 14 residues. Germline V lookup: CDR1 KGHSH, CDR2 LQKENI. The CDR3 loop is CASSADRAGNTIYF. The CDR3 region has the DNA TGTGCCAGCTCAGCCGACAGGGCTGGAAACACCATATATTTT.

A few counts support this clone. The chain links TRBV5-5 to TRBJ1-5, with 9 nucleotides matching TRBD1. V was pared by 5 bases and J by 3 bases, with 3 bases of the junction left unmatched. CDR1 is SGHKS and CDR2 is YYEKEE in the germline V gene (reference sequence). There are 14 residues in the CDR3. As DNA, the CDR3 is TGTGCCAGCAGGGGACAGGGTCCCAATCAGCCCCAGCATTTT. This encodes CASRGQGPNQPQHF.

The chain couples TRBV5-4 to TRBJ2-5; the match to TRBD2 covers 13 bases. V shed 3 bases and J 4 bases; nucleotides not matched to a gene: 3. The CDR3 spans 15 residues. Germline loops: CDR1 SGHNT, CDR2 YYREEE (reference sequence). CDR3 region: CASSSGLAGRETQYF. CDR3 in DNA: TGTGCCAGCAGCTCGGGACTAGCGGGAAGAGAGACCCAGTACTTC.